The next 6 T cell receptor beta chains were all read from a single sample in a study of blood T cell repertoires in COVID-19. Profiling relied on immunoSEQ multiplex PCR, and the TCRdb table lists in-frame clones only, not all of them. The table has 200,000 to 250,000 clones, approximately 81% seen once. The source material was peripheral blood. The receptors derive from a woman of 80 years or more with active or convalescent COVID-19.

The chain has TRBV27 and TRBJ1-2; 11 positions match TRBD1. CDR1 and CDR2 (germline): MNHEY, SMNVEV (reference sequence). V lost 5 bases and J lost 3; bases outside the gene matches: 5. This CDR3 spans 15 amino acids. CDR3 nucleotides: TGTGCCAGCAGTACCCGGGACAGGGGGGACTATGGCTACACCTTC. Protein: CASSTRDRGDYGYTF.

V is TRBV27 and J is TRBJ2-3, with TRBD2 matching 9 bases. The CDR3 covers 17 residues. Germline assignment: CDR1 MNHEY and CDR2 SMNVEV (reference sequence). The V gene end was trimmed by 4 bases and the J gene end by 4 bases; junction bases not matched to a gene: 12. The CDR3 sequence: CASSWGLASTVPDTQYF. The CDR3 DNA follows: TGTGCCAGCAGTTGGGGACTAGCCTCAACGGTGCCAGATACGCAGTATTTT.

J is TRBJ2-1 and V is TRBV27; D remains ambiguous. The V gene lost 6 bases and the J gene lost 8 bases, with 23 bases spanning the gap. The CDR3 is 16 residues long. The V gene's germline CDR1 is MNHEY and CDR2 SMNVEV (reference sequence). The CDR3 reads CASSNSKGTLRDEQFF. The CDR3 coding sequence is TGTGCCAGCAGCAACTCAAAAGGTACTCTTCGGGATGAGCAGTTCTTC.

The chain combines TRBV7-4 with TRBJ2-7, with a possible D match to TRBD1 (6 bases). Germline CDR1 SGHVT, CDR2 SQSDAQ. The germline V and J ends were trimmed by 4 bases and 6 bases, with 16 bases remaining between them. The CDR3 extends over 14 amino acids. The CDR3 sequence: CASSSKTGLAEQYF. In DNA, the CDR3 is TGTGCCAGCAGCTCCAAGACAGGACTGGCCGAGCAGTACTTC. Drawing the rest from reference TRBV7-4 and TRBJ2-7, the complete variable domain is GAGVSQSPRYKVAKRGRDVALRCDSISGHVTLYWYRQTLGQGSEVLTYSQSDAQRDKSGRPSGRFSAERPERSVSTLKIQRTEQGDSAVYLCASSSKTGLAEQYFGPGTRLTVT.

The table lists this clone with a count of one. The V call is TRBV18, the J call TRBJ2-7; TRBD1 matches 7 bases. The CDR3 totals 13 residues. V was pared by 6 bases and J by 3 bases, with 5 bases of the junction left unmatched. Germline values: CDR1 KGHSH, CDR2 LQKENI. For the CDR3, the DNA is TGTGCCAGCTCGCGAGGGGGCTTCTACGAGCAGTACTTC. Its translation: CASSRGGFYEQYF. The full variable domain, its missing parts supplied by reference TRBV18 and TRBJ2-7, is NAGVMQNPRHLVRRRGQEARLRCSPMKGHSHVYWYRQLPEEGLKFMVYLQKENIIDESGMPKERFSAEFPKEGPSILRIQQVVRGDSAAYFCASSRGGFYEQYFGPGTRLTVT.

The V call is TRBV11-3, the J call TRBJ1-1; the match to TRBD1 covers 7 bases. The ends lost 4 bases at V and 4 bases at J; junction bases unmatched: 12. The length of the CDR3 is 16 residues. Germline CDR1 and CDR2: SGHNT and YENEEA. The CDR3 region has the DNA TGTGCCAGCAGCTCCCCCACCCTGACAGGGATCACTGAAGCTTTCTTT. This sequence encodes CASSSPTLTGITEAFF.